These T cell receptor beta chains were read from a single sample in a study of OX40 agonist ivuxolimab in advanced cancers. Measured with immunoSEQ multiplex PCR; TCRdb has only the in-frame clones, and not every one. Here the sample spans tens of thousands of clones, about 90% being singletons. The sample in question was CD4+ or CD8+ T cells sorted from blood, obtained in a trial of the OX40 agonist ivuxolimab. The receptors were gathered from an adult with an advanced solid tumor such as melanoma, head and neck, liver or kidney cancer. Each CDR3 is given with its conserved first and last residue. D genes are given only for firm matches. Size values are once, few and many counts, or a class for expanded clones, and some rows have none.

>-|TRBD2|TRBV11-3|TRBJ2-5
CASSLGGGNQETQYF
TGTGCCAGCAGCTTAGGGGGAGGGAATCAAGAGACCCAGTACTTC
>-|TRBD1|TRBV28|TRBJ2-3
CASAGGQGRLSQYF
TGTGCCAGCGCTGGGGGACAGGGACGCCTTTCGCAGTATTTT
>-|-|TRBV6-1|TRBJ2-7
CASSDWSQGLYEQYF
TGTGCCAGCAGTGACTGGTCCCAAGGACTCTACGAGCAGTACTTC
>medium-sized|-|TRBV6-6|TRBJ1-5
CASSYIRYSNQPQHF
TGTGCCAGCAGTTACATTCGGTATAGCAATCAGCCCCAGCATTTT
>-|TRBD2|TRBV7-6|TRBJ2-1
CASSLVAGVEQFF
TGTGCCAGCAGCTTAGTGGCGGGGGTTGAGCAGTTCTTC
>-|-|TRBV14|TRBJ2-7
CASSQVKDPTLYEQYF
TGTGCCAGCAGCCAAGTTAAGGACCCCACCCTTTACGAGCAGTACTTC
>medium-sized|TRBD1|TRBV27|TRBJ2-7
CASRTDRGHEQYF
TGTGCCAGCAGGACGGACAGGGGGCACGAGCAGTACTTC
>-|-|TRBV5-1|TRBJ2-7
CASSQDWSEQYF
TGCGCCAGCAGCCAGGACTGGAGCGAGCAGTACTTC
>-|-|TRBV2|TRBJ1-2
CASSEARAGLNYGYTF
TGTGCCAGCAGTGAAGCGCGGGCAGGGCTCAACTATGGCTACACCTTC
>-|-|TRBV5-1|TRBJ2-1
CASSLGQRQFF
TGCGCCAGCAGCTTAGGACAGAGGCAGTTCTTC
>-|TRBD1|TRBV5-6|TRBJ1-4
CASSIRQGRSEKLFF
TGTGCCAGCAGCATACGACAGGGGCGGAGTGAAAAACTGTTTTTT
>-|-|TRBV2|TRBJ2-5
CASSAGGRETQYF
TGTGCCAGCAGTGCGGGGGGCCGGGAGACCCAGTACTTC
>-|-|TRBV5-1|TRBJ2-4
CASRSEGGLAKNIQYF
TGCGCCAGCAGATCGGAAGGAGGTCTAGCCAAAAACATTCAGTACTTC
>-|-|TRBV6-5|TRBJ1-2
CASSYGRLPINYGYTF
TGTGCCAGCAGTTACGGTCGGCTACCCATTAACTATGGCTACACCTTC
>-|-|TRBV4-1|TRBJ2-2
CASSQDTEGVQGLFF
TGCGCCAGCAGCCAAGATACAGAAGGGGTACAAGGGCTGTTTTTT
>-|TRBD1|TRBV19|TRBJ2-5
CASNGGQGFQETQYF
TGTGCCAGTAATGGAGGACAGGGATTCCAAGAGACCCAGTACTTC
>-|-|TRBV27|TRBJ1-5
CASRGVGQPQHF
TGTGCCAGCCGGGGTGTAGGGCAGCCCCAGCATTTT
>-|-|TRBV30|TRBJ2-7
CAWTTGVSGEQYF
TGTGCCTGGACGACCGGAGTATCCGGTGAGCAGTACTTC
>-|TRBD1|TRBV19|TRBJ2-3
CASSIATGITDTQYF
TGTGCCAGTAGTATCGCGACAGGGATCACAGATACGCAGTATTTT
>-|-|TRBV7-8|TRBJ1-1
CASSPAYRNTEAFF
TGTGCCAGCAGCCCCGCCTACAGAAACACTGAAGCTTTCTTT
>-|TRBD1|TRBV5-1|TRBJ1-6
CASRDSVSNSPLHF
TGCGCCAGCCGGGACAGTGTAAGCAATTCACCCCTCCACTTT
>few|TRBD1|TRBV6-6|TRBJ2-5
CASRGQGVGETQYF
TGTGCCAGCAGAGGACAGGGGGTCGGAGAGACCCAGTACTTC
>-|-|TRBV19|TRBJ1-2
CASSISFFNGYTF
TGTGCCAGTAGTATTTCATTTTTTAACGGCTACACCTTC
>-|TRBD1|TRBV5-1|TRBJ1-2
CASSLSPGGNYGYTF
TGCGCCAGCAGCTTGTCTCCAGGGGGTAACTATGGCTACACCTTC
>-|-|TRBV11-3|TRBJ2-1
CASSLAVNEQFF
TGTGCCAGCAGCTTAGCCGTTAATGAGCAGTTCTTC
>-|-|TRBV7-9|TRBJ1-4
CAGSPSPHLTEKLFF
TGTGCCGGCAGCCCTTCACCACATTTGACTGAAAAACTGTTTTTT
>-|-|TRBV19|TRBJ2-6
CASTEGFGANVLTF
TGTGCCAGTACGGAGGGCTTTGGGGCCAACGTCCTGACTTTC